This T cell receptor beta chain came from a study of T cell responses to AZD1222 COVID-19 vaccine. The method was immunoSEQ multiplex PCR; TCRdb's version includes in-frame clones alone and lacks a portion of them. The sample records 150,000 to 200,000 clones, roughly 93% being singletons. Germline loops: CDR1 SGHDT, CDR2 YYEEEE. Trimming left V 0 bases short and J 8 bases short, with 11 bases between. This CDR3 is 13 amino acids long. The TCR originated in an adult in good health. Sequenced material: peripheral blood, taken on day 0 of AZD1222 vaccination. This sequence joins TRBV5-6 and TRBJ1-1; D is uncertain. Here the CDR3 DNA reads TGTGCCAGCAGCTTGGCCCCCAGCACCGAAGCTTTCTTT. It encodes CASSLAPSTEAFF.